This TCR beta chain was documented in a study of blood T cell repertoires in COVID-19. The length of the CDR3 is 13 residues. The V gene's germline CDR1 is SGHTA and CDR2 FQGTGA. V trimming: 2 bases; J trimming: 8 bases; junction bases outside the gene matches: 3. Only in-frame clones appear in the TCRdb table, and some are missing; sequencing was by immunoSEQ multiplex PCR. This table holds approximately 180,000 clones, 70% to 90% found once. The sequence came from a man aged 60 to 69 with active or convalescent COVID-19. Sequenced material: peripheral blood. J is TRBJ2-1 and V is TRBV7-3; TRBD2 matches at 7 bases. CDR3 DNA: TGTGCCAGCAGCTTACGGAGCGGGGATGAGCAGTTCTTC. Encoded protein: CASSLRSGDEQFF.